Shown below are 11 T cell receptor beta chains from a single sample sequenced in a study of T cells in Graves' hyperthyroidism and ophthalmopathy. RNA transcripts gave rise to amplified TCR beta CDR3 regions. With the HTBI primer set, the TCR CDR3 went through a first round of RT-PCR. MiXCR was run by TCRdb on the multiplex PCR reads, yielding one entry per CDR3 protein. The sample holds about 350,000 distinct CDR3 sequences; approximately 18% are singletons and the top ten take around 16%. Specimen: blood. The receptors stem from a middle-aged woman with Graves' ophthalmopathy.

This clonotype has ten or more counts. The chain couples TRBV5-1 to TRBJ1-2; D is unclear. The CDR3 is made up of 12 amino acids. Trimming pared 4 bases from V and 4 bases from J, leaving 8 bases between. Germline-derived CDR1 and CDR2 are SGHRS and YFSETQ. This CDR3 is CASSPTSYGYTF. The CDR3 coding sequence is TGCGCCAGCAGCCCGACCAGCTATGGCTACACCTTC.

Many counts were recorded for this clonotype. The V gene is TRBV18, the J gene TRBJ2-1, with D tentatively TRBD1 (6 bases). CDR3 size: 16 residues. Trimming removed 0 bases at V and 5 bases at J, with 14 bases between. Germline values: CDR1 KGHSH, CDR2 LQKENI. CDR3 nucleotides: TGTGCCAGCTCACCACCGACCGGGACAACTAACAATGAGCAGTTCTTC. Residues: CASSPPTGTTNNEQFF.

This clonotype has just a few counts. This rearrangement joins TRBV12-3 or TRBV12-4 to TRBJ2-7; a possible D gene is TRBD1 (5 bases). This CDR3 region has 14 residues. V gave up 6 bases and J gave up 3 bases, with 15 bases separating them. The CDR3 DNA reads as TGTGCCAGCAGCAGGCTGGACAAAATCTACGAGCAGTACTTC. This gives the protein CASSRLDKIYEQYF.

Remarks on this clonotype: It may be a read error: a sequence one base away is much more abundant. The CDR3 reads CAISESYLLDEQYF. The CDR3 nucleotides are TGTGCCATCAGTGAGTCCTATCTTCTGGACGAGCAGTACTTC. The V gene is TRBV10-3, the J gene TRBJ2-7; D uncertain. CDR3 length: 14 residues. Trimming removed 0 bases from V and 5 bases from J, with 11 bases in between. CDR1 is ENHRY, CDR2 SYGVKD, per germline.

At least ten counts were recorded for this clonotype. CDR3 nucleotides: TGCGCCAGCAGCCAAGGGACTCCAGTGGGGAGTAAAAACATTCAGTACTTC. It is translated as CASSQGTPVGSKNIQYF. V and J are TRBV4-1 and TRBJ2-4; TRBD2 is a possible D gene (5 bases). Trimming took off 1 base at V and 4 bases at J, with 17 bases between the two ends. This CDR3 region has 17 residues. Germline V gives CDR1 MGHRA, CDR2 YSYEKL.

CDR3 nucleotides: TGTGCCAGCAGTGAATCTTTTGGGACCCTCGAGCAGTACTTC. Its protein is CASSESFGTLEQYF. The chain carries TRBV25-1 and TRBJ2-7; D could derive from TRBD1 or TRBD2 (5 bases each). Trimming took 1 base from V and 6 from J, leaving 13 bases between them. There are 14 residues in the CDR3. Germline CDR1 MGHDK, CDR2 SYGVNS.

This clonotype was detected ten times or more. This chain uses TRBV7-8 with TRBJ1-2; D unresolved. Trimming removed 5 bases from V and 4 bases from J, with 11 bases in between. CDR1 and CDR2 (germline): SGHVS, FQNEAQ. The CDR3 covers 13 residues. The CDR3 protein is CASSRTMPYGYTF. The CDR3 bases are TGTGCCAGCAGCAGGACCATGCCCTATGGCTACACCTTC.

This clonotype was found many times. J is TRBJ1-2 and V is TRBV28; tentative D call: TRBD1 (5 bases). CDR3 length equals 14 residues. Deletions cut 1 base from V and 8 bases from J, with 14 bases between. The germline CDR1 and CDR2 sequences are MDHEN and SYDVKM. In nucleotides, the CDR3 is TGTGCCAGCAGTTTATCGACCCTCAGGGACGGCTACACCTTC. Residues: CASSLSTLRDGYTF.

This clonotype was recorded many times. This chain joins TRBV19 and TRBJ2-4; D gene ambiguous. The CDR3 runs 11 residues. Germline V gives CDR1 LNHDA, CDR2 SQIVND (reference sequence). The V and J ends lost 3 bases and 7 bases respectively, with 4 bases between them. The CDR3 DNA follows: TGTGCCAGTAGTATTGGTAACATTCAGTACTTC. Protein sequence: CASSIGNIQYF.

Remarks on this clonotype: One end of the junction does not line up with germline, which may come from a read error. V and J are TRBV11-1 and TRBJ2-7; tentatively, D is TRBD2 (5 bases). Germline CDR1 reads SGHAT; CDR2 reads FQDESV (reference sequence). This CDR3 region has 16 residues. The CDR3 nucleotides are TGTGCCAGCAGCCCAATGCGGGTCATGAGTTCCTACGAGCAGTCCTTC. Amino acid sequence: CASSPMRVMSSYEQSF.

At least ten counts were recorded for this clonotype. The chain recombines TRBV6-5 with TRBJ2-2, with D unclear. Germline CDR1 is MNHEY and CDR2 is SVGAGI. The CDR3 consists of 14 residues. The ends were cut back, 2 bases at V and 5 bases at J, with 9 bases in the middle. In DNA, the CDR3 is TGTGCCAGCAGTTACAACTCGGGTACCGGGGAGCTGTTTTTT. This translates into CASSYNSGTGELFF.